The entry below describes one T cell receptor (beta chain). Which antigen it targets is not known. No much larger clonotype is one base removed from it; base qualities were not supplied. Libraries were prepared through PCR. The run used an Illumina HiSeq 2500. To normalize quantification of the TCRbeta repertoire, the TCR libraries were built with molecular barcoding that relied on unique molecular identifiers. Using fastp trimming at Q25 and MiXCR clonotype assembly, TCRdb reanalyzed the public sequencing data and kept in-frame beta chains. When rows share a CDR3 protein, they turn into one entry using the most common DNA and genes. The sample records about 77,000 distinct CDR3 sequences, 15% to 20% of which are singletons. The biggest ten clones account for about half of the sample. These data originate in a study of T-cell reconstitution after alpha-beta-depleted transplantation in children (dated by TCRdb to 2015 to 2016). Turning to the overall study: Using TCR repertoire profiling, the study followed T-cell immune reconstitution in a quantitative way in children after TCRalphabeta/CD19-depleted allogeneic hematopoietic cell transplantation. General study outcomes and caveats: Apparently early alphabetaT-cell count recovery about two months after transplant reportedly relied on only several hundred rapidly expanded clones derived from non-depleted graft cells. The frequencies of hyperexpanded clones fell over the following months, and after one year, T-cell counts and TCRbeta diversity were mostly attributed to newly produced T cells. In some patients, high TCRbeta diversity at day 60 was attributed to recipient T cells and intrathymic progenitors that had survived conditioning.

The CDR3 covers 14 residues, taking in both the cysteine and the phenylalanine. Just the 42-base CDR3 DNA is kept, in frame starting at base 1. V is reduced by 3 bases and J by 5 bases, leaving a spacing of 11 bases between them. From a lookup of the germline V gene, CDR1 and CDR2 are SGHAT and FQNNGV. Explained via the paper, the treatment or condition label denotes: allogeneic hematopoietic cell transplantation with graft depleted of TCRalphabeta T cells and CD19 B cells. TCRalphabeta/CD19-depleted allogeneic hematopoietic cell grafts were given to the transplant recipients, all of whom were children.

The sample here was PBMCs, mostly from graft donor cells, taken 360 days after TCRalphabeta/CD19-depleted stem cell transplant. The TCR was taken from a male patient aged 2 to 9 who had a stem cell transplant for acute lymphoblastic leukemia, so the T cells may come from the graft donor. Rearrangement joined TRBV11-2 to TRBJ2-1; the D gene is perhaps TRBD2, from 6 matching bases. The nucleotide sequence reads as follows: TGTGCCAGCAGCTTCCGAGGGGAGGACAATGAGCAGTTCTTC. It translates as CASSFRGEDNEQFF.